This T cell receptor beta chain appears in the sequencing data of a study of blood T cell repertoires in COVID-19. Study background: Sites in the United States, Italy and Spain provided acute and convalescent COVID-19 samples. Sources were T cells, B-cell-depleted T cells, or PBMCs; the material itself was cDNA or gDNA.

V lost 2 bases and J 9 bases, leaving 14 bases between the germline ends. The CDR3 sequence is 13 residues long. Germline V gives CDR1 MNHNS, CDR2 SASEGT. Study processing details: Estimated nucleated cell counts came from reference gene primer amplification. Some clones are missing from TCRdb's copy, which holds only in-frame ones; the method was immunoSEQ multiplex PCR. V, J and clone size are taken as reported in that table, and D and trimming were inferred from the DNA itself. This sample yields fewer than 90,000 clones, of which 70% to 85% are seen a single time; roughly 4.2% belongs to the top ten.

The chain employs TRBV6-1 and TRBJ2-7, with D tentatively TRBD2 (7 bases). Specimen: peripheral blood. This receptor was identified in a woman aged 50 to 65 with acute or convalescent COVID-19. CDR3 in amino acids: CASSERGGSRQYF. The CDR3 region has the DNA TGTGCCAGCAGTGAAAGGGGGGGCTCCAGGCAGTACTTC.